This record covers a single TCR beta chain. Its matching antigen is unknown. These data are taken from a study of vaccination and CD4 T cells after COVID-19. At the Johns Hopkins FTIC core, DNA taken from cultured CD4+ T cells was sequenced by way of the Oncomine TCR Beta short-read assay. TCRdb re-derived calls from the PCR reads in MiXCR, one entry per CDR3 protein. Of 6,900 or so distinct CDR3 sequences listed, 30% to 45% were seen once; the top ten hold about an eighth. This CDR3 is 13 amino acids long. The V gene lost 5 bases and the J gene lost 7 bases, with 14 bases spanning the gap. Treatment of the sample: 10-day PBMC culture with coronavirus spike peptide pools or control peptides (ViraFEST assay). CD4+ T lymphocytes from the unexposed donor were collected before the COVID-19 pandemic (2011-2018).

This TCR was recovered from a human donor in good health. The chain couples TRBV12-3 or TRBV12-4 to TRBJ1-2; unclear D gene. Sequenced material: CD4+ T cells from blood, cultured in vitro. In DNA form, the CDR3 reads TGTGCCAGCAGTCACCGAAGGTTAGGTGGCTACACCTTC. Protein product: CASSHRRLGGYTF.